This T cell receptor beta chain was sequenced during a study of Graves' ophthalmopathy and Graves' hyperthyroidism. TCR beta CDR3 regions were amplified from RNA transcripts. Second-round multiplex PCR came after a first-round RT-PCR that employed HTBI primers. TCRdb reanalysed the multiplex PCR reads using MiXCR and keeps one entry per CDR3 protein. In the table there are 650,000 to 900,000 distinct CDR3 sequences, around 40% of which are singletons. The CDR3 covers 17 residues. Losses at the gene ends were 4 bases for V and 5 bases for J; bases not matched to a gene: 9. The germline CDR1 and CDR2 sequences are SGHAT and FQNNGV.

Source material: peripheral blood. The origin of this receptor is an adult man with Graves' ophthalmopathy. The V and J genes are TRBV11-2 and TRBJ2-5; 14 bases agree with TRBD2. The CDR3 DNA is TGTGCCAGCAGCTCCGGGACTAGCGGGGGCCTTGTGGAGACCCAGTACTTC. Translation: CASSSGTSGGLVETQYF.